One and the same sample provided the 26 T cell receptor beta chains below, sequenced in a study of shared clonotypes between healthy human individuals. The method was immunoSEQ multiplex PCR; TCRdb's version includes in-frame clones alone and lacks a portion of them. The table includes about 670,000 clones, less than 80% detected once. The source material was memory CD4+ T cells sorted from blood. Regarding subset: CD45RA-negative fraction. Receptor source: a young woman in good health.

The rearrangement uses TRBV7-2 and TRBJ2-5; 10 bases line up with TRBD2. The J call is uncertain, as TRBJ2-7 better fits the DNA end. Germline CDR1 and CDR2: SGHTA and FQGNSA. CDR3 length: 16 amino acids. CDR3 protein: CASSLEWTSGIYEQYF. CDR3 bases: TGTGCCAGCAGCTTAGAGTGGACTAGCGGCATCTACGAGCAGTACTTC.

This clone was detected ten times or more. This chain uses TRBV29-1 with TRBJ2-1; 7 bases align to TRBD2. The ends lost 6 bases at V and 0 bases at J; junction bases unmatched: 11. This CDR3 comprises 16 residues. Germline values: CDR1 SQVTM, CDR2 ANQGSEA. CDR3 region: CSVAGLEISSYNEQFF. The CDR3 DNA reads TGCAGCGTGGCCGGACTAGAAATCAGCTCCTACAATGAGCAGTTCTTC.

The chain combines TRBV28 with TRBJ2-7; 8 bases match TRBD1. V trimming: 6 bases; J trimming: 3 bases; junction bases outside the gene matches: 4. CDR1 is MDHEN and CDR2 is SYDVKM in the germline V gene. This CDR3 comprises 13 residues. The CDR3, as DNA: TGTGCCAGCAGCCCGGGACAGGACTACGAGCAGTACTTC. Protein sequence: CASSPGQDYEQYF.

CDR3 coding DNA: TGTGCCAGCAGCTTGGGAGGGGGGTCCTACAATGAGCAGTTCTTC. As protein: CASSLGGGSYNEQFF. The chain combines TRBV5-6 with TRBJ2-1; D may correspond to TRBD1 or TRBD2 (6 bases each). Trimming removed 0 bases at V and 1 base at J, with 8 bases between. Germline lookup yields CDR1 SGHDT and CDR2 YYEEEE. The CDR3 spans 15 residues.

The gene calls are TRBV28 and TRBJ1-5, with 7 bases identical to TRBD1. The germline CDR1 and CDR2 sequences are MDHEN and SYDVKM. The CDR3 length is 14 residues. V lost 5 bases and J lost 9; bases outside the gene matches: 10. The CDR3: CASSRTGVISPQHF. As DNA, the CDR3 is TGTGCCAGCAGTAGGACAGGTGTTATATCGCCCCAGCATTTT.

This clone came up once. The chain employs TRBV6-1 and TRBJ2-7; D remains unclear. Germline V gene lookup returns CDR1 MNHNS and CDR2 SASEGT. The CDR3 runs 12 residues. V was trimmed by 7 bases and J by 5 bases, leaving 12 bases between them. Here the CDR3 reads CASTRLLDEQYF. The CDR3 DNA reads TGTGCCAGCACGCGACTCCTGGACGAGCAGTACTTC.

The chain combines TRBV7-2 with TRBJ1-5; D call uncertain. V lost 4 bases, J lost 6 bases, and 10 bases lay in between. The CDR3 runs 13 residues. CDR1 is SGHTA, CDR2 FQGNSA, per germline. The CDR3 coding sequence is TGTGCCAGCAGCTCTAAATCGCGTCAGCCCCAGCATTTT. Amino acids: CASSSKSRQPQHF.

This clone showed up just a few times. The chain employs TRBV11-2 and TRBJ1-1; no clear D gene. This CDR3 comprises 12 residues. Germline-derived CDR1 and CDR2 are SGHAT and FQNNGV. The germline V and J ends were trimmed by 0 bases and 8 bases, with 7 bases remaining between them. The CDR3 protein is CASSLDLGEAFF. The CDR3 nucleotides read TGTGCCAGCAGCTTAGATCTGGGGGAAGCTTTCTTT.

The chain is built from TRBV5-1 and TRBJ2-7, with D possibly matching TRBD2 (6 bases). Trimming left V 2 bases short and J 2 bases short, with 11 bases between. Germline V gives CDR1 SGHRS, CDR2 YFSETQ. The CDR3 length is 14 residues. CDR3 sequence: CASSLAGPPYEQYF. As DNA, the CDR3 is TGCGCCAGCAGCTTAGCGGGTCCGCCCTACGAGCAGTACTTC.

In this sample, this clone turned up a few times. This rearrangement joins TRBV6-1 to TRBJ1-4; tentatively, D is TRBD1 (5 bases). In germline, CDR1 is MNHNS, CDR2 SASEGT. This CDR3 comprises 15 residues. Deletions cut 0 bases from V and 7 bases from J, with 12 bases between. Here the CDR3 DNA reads TGTGCCAGCAGTGAAGCATGGCAGGGAGTTGAAAAACTGTTTTTT. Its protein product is CASSEAWQGVEKLFF.

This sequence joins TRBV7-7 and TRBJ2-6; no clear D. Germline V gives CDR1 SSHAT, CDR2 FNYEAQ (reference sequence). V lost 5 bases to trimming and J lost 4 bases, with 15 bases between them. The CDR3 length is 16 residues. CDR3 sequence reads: CASSPSRVSGANVLTF. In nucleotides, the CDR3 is TGTGCCAGCAGCCCTAGTCGGGTATCGGGGGCCAACGTCCTGACTTTC.

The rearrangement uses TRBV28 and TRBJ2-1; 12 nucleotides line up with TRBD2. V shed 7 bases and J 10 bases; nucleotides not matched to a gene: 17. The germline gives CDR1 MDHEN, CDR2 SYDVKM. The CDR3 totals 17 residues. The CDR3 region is CASNPTSGSYKSGEQFF. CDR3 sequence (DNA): TGTGCCAGCAACCCGACTAGCGGGAGTTATAAGTCTGGGGAGCAGTTCTTC.

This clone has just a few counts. The DNA for the CDR3 is TGTGCCATCAGTAACCCCGGCAGCCAAGTCCACGAGCAGTACTTC. Translated: CAISNPGSQVHEQYF. The chain combines TRBV10-3 with TRBJ2-7, with D uncertain. The CDR3 covers 15 residues. Trimming cost V 5 bases and J 5 bases, with 19 bases left between them. Germline assignment: CDR1 ENHRY and CDR2 SYGVKD.

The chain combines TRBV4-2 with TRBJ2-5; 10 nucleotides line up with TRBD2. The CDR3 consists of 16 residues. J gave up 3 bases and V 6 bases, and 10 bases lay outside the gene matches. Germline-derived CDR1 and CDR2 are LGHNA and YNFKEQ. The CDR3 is CASSPFPGTSEETQYF. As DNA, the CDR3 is TGTGCCAGCAGTCCATTTCCCGGGACTAGCGAAGAGACCCAGTACTTC.

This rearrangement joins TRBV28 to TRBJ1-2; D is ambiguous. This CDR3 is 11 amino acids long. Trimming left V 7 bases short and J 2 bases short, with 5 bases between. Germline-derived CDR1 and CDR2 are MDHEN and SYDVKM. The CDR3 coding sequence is TGTGCCAGCAACTACAACTATGGCTACACCTTC. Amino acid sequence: CASNYNYGYTF.

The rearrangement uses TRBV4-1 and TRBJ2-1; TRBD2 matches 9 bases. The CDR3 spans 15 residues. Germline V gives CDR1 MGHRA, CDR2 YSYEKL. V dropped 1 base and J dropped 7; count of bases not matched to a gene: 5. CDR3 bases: TGCGCCAGCAGCCAAGGTGGGACTAGCAGAAATGAGCAGTTCTTC. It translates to CASSQGGTSRNEQFF.

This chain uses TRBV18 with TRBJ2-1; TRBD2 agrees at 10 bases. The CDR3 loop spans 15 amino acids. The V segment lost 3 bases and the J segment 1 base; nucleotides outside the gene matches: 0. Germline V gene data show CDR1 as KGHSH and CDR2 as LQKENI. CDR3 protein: CASSPSGRSYNEQFF. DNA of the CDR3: TGTGCCAGCTCACCTAGCGGGAGGTCCTACAATGAGCAGTTCTTC.

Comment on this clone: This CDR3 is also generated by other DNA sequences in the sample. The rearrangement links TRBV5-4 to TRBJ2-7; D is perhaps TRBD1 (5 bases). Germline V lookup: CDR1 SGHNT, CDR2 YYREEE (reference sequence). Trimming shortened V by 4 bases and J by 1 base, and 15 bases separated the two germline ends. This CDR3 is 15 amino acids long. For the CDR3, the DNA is TGTGCCAGCAGCCTGGTTGGGGCGTCGTCCTACGAGCAGTACTTC. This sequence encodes CASSLVGASSYEQYF. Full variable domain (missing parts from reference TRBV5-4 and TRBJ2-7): ETGVTQSPTHLIKTRGQQVTLRCSSQSGHNTVSWYQQALGQGPQFIFQYYREEENGRGNFPPRFSGLQFPNYSSELNVNALELDDSALYLCASSLVGASSYEQYFGPGTRLTVT.

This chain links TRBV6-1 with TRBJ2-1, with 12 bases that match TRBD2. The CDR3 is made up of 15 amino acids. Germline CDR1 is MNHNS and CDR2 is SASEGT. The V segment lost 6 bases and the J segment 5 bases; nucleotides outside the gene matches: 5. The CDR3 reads CASSTGLAGHNEQFF. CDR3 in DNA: TGTGCCAGCAGCACAGGACTAGCGGGGCACAATGAGCAGTTCTTC.

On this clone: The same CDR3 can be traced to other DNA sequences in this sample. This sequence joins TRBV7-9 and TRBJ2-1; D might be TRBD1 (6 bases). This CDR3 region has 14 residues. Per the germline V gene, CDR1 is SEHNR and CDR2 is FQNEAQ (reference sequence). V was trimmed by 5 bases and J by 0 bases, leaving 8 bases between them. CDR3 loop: CASSTGSSYNEQFF. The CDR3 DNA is TGTGCCAGCAGCACAGGGAGCTCCTACAATGAGCAGTTCTTC.

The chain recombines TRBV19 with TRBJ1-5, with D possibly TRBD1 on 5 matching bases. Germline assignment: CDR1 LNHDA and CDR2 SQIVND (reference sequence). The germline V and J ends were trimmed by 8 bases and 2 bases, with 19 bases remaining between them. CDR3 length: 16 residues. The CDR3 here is CASLDRGGRGNQPQHF. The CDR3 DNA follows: TGTGCCAGTCTAGACAGAGGAGGACGCGGCAATCAGCCCCAGCATTTT.

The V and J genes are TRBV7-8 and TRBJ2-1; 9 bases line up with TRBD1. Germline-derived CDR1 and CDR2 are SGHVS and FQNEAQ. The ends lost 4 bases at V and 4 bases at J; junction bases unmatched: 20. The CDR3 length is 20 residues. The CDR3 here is CASSSGQGKGQGTPYNEQFF. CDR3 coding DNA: TGTGCCAGCAGCTCGGGACAGGGTAAAGGCCAAGGCACGCCTTACAATGAGCAGTTCTTC.

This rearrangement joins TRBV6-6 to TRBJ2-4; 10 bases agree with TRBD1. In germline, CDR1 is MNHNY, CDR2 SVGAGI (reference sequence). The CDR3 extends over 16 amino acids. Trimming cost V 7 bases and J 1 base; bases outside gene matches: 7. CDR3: CASTQPGQGAKNIQYF. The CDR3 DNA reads TGTGCCAGCACCCAGCCGGGACAGGGGGCCAAAAACATTCAGTACTTC.

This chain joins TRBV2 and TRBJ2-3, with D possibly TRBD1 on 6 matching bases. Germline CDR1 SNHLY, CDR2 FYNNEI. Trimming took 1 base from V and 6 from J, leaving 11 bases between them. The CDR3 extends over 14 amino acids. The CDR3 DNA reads TGTGCCAGCAGTGAAGGCCAGGGGTTTGATACGCAGTATTTT. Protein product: CASSEGQGFDTQYF.

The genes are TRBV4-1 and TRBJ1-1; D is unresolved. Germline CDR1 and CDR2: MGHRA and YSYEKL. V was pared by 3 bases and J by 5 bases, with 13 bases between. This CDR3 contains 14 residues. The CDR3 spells CASSQGVLGTEAFF. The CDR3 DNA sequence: TGCGCCAGCAGCCAGGGAGTTTTAGGGACTGAAGCTTTCTTT.

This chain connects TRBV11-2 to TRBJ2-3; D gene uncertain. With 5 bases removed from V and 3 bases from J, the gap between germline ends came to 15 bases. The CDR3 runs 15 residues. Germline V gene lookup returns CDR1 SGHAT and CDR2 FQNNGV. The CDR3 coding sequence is TGTGCCAGCAGCCCTTCCTTCCTCGAGACAGATACGCAGTATTTT. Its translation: CASSPSFLETDTQYF.